The present TCR beta chain was sequenced within a study of HIV-infected patients and healthy controls. In the study overall: Total CDR3 counts per chain did not differ significantly between patients and controls. Study-level points and caveats: Significantly higher mean Gini indices appeared in HIV-infected repertoires, possibly reflecting oligoclonality. HIV+ repertoires were severely depleted of MAIT alpha-chain CDR3s, unlike healthy controls.

Comment on this clonotype: Its antigen is currently unknown.

Alpha and beta constant-region primers primed reverse transcription of around 500 ng RNA. Each of the alpha and beta chains got its own library through chain-specific third strand synthesis with indices. A single record per CDR3 protein comes from TCRdb applying MiXCR to the 5' RACE reads. Of 6,600 or so distinct CDR3 sequences in the sample, approximately 11% were seen once. Germline CDR1 is SGHRS and CDR2 is YFSETQ. Trimming left V 0 bases short and J 1 base short, with 7 bases between. The CDR3 is 14 residues long. The repertoire came from unfractionated whole blood and reflected all unsorted peripheral T cells. Exclusions covered tumors, febrile or AIDS-related illness, and hepatitis B or C coinfection.

The material was blood, obtained before antiretroviral therapy. The clonotype comes from an adult with HIV infection. This chain connects TRBV5-1 to TRBJ1-1; possible D gene TRBD1, 5 bases. The DNA of the CDR3 is TGCGCCAGCAGCTTGGCCGGGACGAACACTGAAGCTTTCTTT. Protein sequence: CASSLAGTNTEAFF. The whole variable domain, remainder taken from reference TRBV5-1 and TRBJ1-1, is KAGVTQTPRYLIKTRGQQVTLSCSPISGHRSVSWYQQTPGQGLQFLFEYFSETQRNKGNFPGRFSGRQFSNSRSEMNVSTLELGDSALYLCASSLAGTNTEAFFGQGTRLTVV.